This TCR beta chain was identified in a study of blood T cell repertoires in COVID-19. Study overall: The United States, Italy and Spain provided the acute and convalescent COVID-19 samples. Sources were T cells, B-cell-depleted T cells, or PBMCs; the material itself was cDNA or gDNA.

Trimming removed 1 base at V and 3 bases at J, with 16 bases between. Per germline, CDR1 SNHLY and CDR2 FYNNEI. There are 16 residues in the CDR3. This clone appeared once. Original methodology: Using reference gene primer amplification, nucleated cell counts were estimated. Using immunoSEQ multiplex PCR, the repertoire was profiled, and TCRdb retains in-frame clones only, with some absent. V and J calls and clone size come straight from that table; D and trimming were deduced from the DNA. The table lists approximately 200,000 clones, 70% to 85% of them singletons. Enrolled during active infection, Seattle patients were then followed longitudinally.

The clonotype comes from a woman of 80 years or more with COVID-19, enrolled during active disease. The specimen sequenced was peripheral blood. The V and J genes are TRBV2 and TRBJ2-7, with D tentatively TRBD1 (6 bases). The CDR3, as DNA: TGTGCCAGCAGTGAAGATTCTCTAGGGGGTAACTACGAGCAGTACTTC. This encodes CASSEDSLGGNYEQYF.